This T cell receptor beta chain came from a study of blood T cell repertoires in COVID-19. The wider study: Samples representing acute and convalescent COVID-19 were sourced from the United States, Italy and Spain. In each case, the material was cDNA or gDNA derived from T cells, B-cell-depleted T cells, or PBMCs.

Germline V gene data show CDR1 as SQVTM and CDR2 as ANQGSEA. Trimming removed 6 bases from V and 6 bases from J, with 15 bases in between. CDR3 length: 12 amino acids. TCRdb keeps only in-frame clones here, not all; method: immunoSEQ multiplex PCR. The sample holds some 150,000 clones, around four fifths seen once. Participants' reported clinical history set cohort assignment. Two negative PCRs, clearance, or symptom resolution were required of recovered Cohort 3 donors. Sequencing was performed on PBMCs or T cells enriched from blood (not recorded which). The rearrangement joins TRBV29-1 to TRBJ2-7, with D maybe TRBD1 (7 bases). This receptor was obtained from a woman in her 50s who had recovered from COVID-19. Here the CDR3 reads CSVAGQTGEQYV. The CDR3 bases are TGCAGCGTCGCGGGACAGACGGGCGAGCAGTACGTC.